This entry features one TCR beta chain sequence. Its antigen is not identified. Deletions cut 6 bases from V and 2 bases from J, with 11 bases between. Germline V gene lookup returns CDR1 MNHEY and CDR2 SMNVEV (reference sequence). The CDR3 length is 15 residues. TCRdb's copy holds only in-frame clones and misses some; the assay was immunoSEQ multiplex PCR. The sample carries fewer than 45,000 clones, more than 70% recorded once. These data come from a study of T cells in localized non-small cell lung cancer. Broader study findings: Sequencing was restricted to one tumor region; therefore, heterogeneity remains possible. Adjacent uninvolved lung tissue had the highest T cell clonality, exceeding tumor.

This specimen consisted of peripheral blood, obtained before any cancer treatment. The origin of this receptor is a female donor aged 60 or older with stage I squamous cell lung carcinoma. The chain employs TRBV27 and TRBJ2-6; D not resolved. The CDR3 region is CASSPLVPGANVLTF. In DNA form, the CDR3 reads TGTGCCAGCAGCCCTTTAGTCCCTGGGGCCAACGTCCTGACTTTC. The full variable domain, in which reference TRBV27 and TRBJ2-6 provide the parts outside the CDR3, is EAQVTQNPRYLITVTGKKLTVTCSQNMNHEYMSWYRQDPGLGLRQIYYSMNVEVTDKGDVPEGYKVSRKEKRNFPLILESPSPNQTSLYFCASSPLVPGANVLTFGAGSRLTVL.